The rows below give T cell receptor beta chains drawn from one sample of a study of neurological immune-mediated disorders. From the 5' RACE reads, TCRdb called clonotypes with MiXCR, one entry per CDR3 protein. The top ten clones hold roughly 5.2% of a sample with around 70,000 distinct CDR3 sequences, about 3% of them seen once. Specimen: PBMCs. These receptors all stem from a woman aged 50 to 65 with multiple sclerosis. CDR3s include the opening cysteine and the closing phenylalanine or tryptophan. D genes are given only for firm matches. Clone size is not always given. Where it is, it says once, few, many or a class for expanded clones.

J gene: TRBJ2-5; D gene: NA; clone size: many; V gene: TRBV4-1; CDR3 DNA: TGCGCCAGCAGCCAAGATCTAGAGACCCAGGATTGGGAGACCCAGTACTTC; CDR3 protein: CASSQDLETQDWETQYF
J gene: TRBJ1-1; D gene: NA; clone size: many; V gene: TRBV6-1; CDR3 DNA: TGTGCCAGCAGTGAGACGGTTTTTGGCAGGGCCACTGAAGCTTTCTTT; CDR3 protein: CASSETVFGRATEAFF
J gene: TRBJ2-4; D gene: NA; clone size: many; V gene: TRBV20-1; CDR3 DNA: TGCAGTGCTAGAGGTCCGGGCACCCTAGCCAAAAACATTCAGTACTTC; CDR3 protein: CSARGPGTLAKNIQYF
J gene: TRBJ1-1; D gene: NA; clone size: NA; V gene: TRBV4-3; CDR3 DNA: TGCGCCAGCAGCCAAACGTCGCCGGCGAACACTGAAGCTTTCTTT; CDR3 protein: CASSQTSPANTEAFF
J gene: TRBJ1-2; D gene: NA; clone size: many; V gene: TRBV4-2; CDR3 DNA: TGTGCCAGCAGCCAAGATCGAGTCGACTATGGCTACACCTTC; CDR3 protein: CASSQDRVDYGYTF
J gene: TRBJ2-7; D gene: TRBD2; clone size: many; V gene: TRBV27; CDR3 DNA: TGTGCCAGCATTCCGACTAGCGGCTTCCCCTACGAGCAGTACTTC; CDR3 protein: CASIPTSGFPYEQYF
J gene: TRBJ1-5; D gene: TRBD1; clone size: many; V gene: TRBV5-1; CDR3 DNA: TGCGCCAGCAGCTGGGACAGTAATCAGCCCCAGCATTTT; CDR3 protein: CASSWDSNQPQHF
J gene: TRBJ1-1; D gene: NA; clone size: many; V gene: TRBV5-1; CDR3 DNA: TGCGCCAGCAGCTTGAGCGGGTCCAGTAACACTGAAGCTTTCTTT; CDR3 protein: CASSLSGSSNTEAFF
J gene: TRBJ1-1; D gene: TRBD1; clone size: many; V gene: TRBV5-1; CDR3 DNA: TGCGCCAGCAGCTTGGGGGACAGGGTAACTGAAGCTTTCTTT; CDR3 protein: CASSLGDRVTEAFF
J gene: TRBJ2-1; D gene: TRBD1; clone size: many; V gene: TRBV11-2; CDR3 DNA: TGTGCCAGCAGCTTGGACAGGGGGCGCCCCCCGTTCTTC; CDR3 protein: CASSLDRGRPPFF
J gene: TRBJ1-1; D gene: NA; clone size: many; V gene: TRBV5-1; CDR3 DNA: TGCGCCAGCAGCTTGGGCCAGAGCGAAGCTTTCTTT; CDR3 protein: CASSLGQSEAFF
J gene: TRBJ2-7; D gene: TRBD1; clone size: many; V gene: TRBV12-3/TRBV12-4; CDR3 DNA: TGTGCCAGCAGTTACGGACAGGCGTACTCCTACGAGCAGTACTTC; CDR3 protein: CASSYGQAYSYEQYF
J gene: TRBJ2-1; D gene: TRBD1; clone size: many; V gene: TRBV18; CDR3 DNA: TGTGCCAGCTCACCAAAGGGACAGAGCTCCTACAATGAGCAGTTCTTC; CDR3 protein: CASSPKGQSSYNEQFF
J gene: TRBJ1-1; D gene: NA; clone size: many; V gene: TRBV7-2; CDR3 DNA: TGTGCCAGCAGCTTAGGGTACGGGAAGAACACTGAAGCTCTCTTT; CDR3 protein: CASSLGYGKNTEALF
J gene: TRBJ1-2; D gene: TRBD1; clone size: many; V gene: TRBV27; CDR3 DNA: TGTGCCAGCAGTTTATCGGGACAGGGTAGCTATGGCTACACCTTC; CDR3 protein: CASSLSGQGSYGYTF
J gene: TRBJ1-2; D gene: NA; clone size: many; V gene: TRBV10-3; CDR3 DNA: TGTGCCATCACTTCAAGGGCGGCTAACTATGGCTACACCTTC; CDR3 protein: CAITSRAANYGYTF
J gene: TRBJ2-3; D gene: NA; clone size: many; V gene: TRBV5-1; CDR3 DNA: TGCGCCAGCAGCCGAGGCGGGATTAGCACAGATACGCAGTATTTT; CDR3 protein: CASSRGGISTDTQYF
J gene: TRBJ2-5; D gene: TRBD1; clone size: many; V gene: TRBV7-9; CDR3 DNA: TGTGCCAGCAGCTTACGCCCGACAGGGAGCCAAGAGACCCAGTACTTC; CDR3 protein: CASSLRPTGSQETQYF
J gene: TRBJ2-2; D gene: NA; clone size: many; V gene: TRBV7-9; CDR3 DNA: TGTGCCAGCAGCTTACGAGGCTCGAACACCGGGGAGCTGTTTTTT; CDR3 protein: CASSLRGSNTGELFF
J gene: TRBJ2-1; D gene: NA; clone size: many; V gene: TRBV5-1; CDR3 DNA: TGCGCCAGCAGCCCCGGACAGAACAATGAGCAGTTCTTC; CDR3 protein: CASSPGQNNEQFF
J gene: TRBJ2-5; D gene: NA; clone size: many; V gene: TRBV5-6; CDR3 DNA: TGTGCCAGCGGCGAGGGCAGGGATCAAGAGACCCAGTACTTC; CDR3 protein: CASGEGRDQETQYF
J gene: TRBJ2-7; D gene: TRBD2; clone size: many; V gene: TRBV4-2; CDR3 DNA: TGTGCCAGCAGCCAAGATGGGGGCGGGAGGTCCGAGCAGTACTTC; CDR3 protein: CASSQDGGGRSEQYF
J gene: TRBJ2-1; D gene: NA; clone size: many; V gene: TRBV7-2; CDR3 DNA: TGTGCCAGCAGCTTAAGCTCCGGGATTGAGCAGTTCTTC; CDR3 protein: CASSLSSGIEQFF
J gene: TRBJ2-1; D gene: TRBD2; clone size: many; V gene: TRBV6-1; CDR3 DNA: TGTGCCAGCAGCGACCCGGGACTACGGCAGTTCTTC; CDR3 protein: CASSDPGLRQFF
J gene: TRBJ1-1; D gene: NA; clone size: many; V gene: TRBV5-1; CDR3 DNA: TGCGCCAGCAGCTCTCCGATGCGGACTGAAGCTTTCTTT; CDR3 protein: CASSSPMRTEAFF
J gene: TRBJ2-1; D gene: TRBD1; clone size: many; V gene: TRBV7-2; CDR3 DNA: TGTGCCAGCAGCCCTTACCTATCCGGACAGGGGAAAAACAATGAGCAGTTCTTC; CDR3 protein: CASSPYLSGQGKNNEQFF